This entry concerns a single TCR beta chain. This specimen comes from a study of blood T cell repertoires in COVID-19. Between the trimmed V and J ends, which lost 5 bases and 3 bases, there was a span of 14 bases. This CDR3 has 14 residues. The germline CDR1 and CDR2 sequences are SEHNR and FQNEAQ (reference sequence). This table comes from immunoSEQ multiplex PCR, and its TCRdb copy is limited to in-frame clones, with some not included. The data show 200,000 or so clones, with less than 90% seen just once and about 20% held by the top ten. The TCR was taken from a human donor in a cohort sampled during active COVID-19. V usage is TRBV7-9 and J usage is TRBJ2-7, with a weak D call TRBD1 (6 bases). Sequenced input: peripheral blood. The DNA for the CDR3 is TGTGCCAGCAGCGGTGACAGGCGCCTCTACGAGCAGTACTTC. This sequence encodes CASSGDRRLYEQYF.